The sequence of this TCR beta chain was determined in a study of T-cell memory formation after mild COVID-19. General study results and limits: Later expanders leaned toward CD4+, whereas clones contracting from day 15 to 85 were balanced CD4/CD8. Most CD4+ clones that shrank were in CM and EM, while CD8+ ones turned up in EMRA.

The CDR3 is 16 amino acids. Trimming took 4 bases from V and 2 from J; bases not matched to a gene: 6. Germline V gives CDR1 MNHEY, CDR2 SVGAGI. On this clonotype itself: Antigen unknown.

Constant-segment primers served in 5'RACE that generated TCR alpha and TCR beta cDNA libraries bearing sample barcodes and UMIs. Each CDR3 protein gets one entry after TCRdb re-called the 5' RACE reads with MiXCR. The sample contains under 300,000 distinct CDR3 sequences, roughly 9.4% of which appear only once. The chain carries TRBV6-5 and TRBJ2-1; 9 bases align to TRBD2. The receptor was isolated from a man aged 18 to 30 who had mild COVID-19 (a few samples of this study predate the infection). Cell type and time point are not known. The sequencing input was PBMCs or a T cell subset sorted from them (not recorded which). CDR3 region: CASSSPSGDPYNEQFF. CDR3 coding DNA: TGTGCCAGCAGTTCGCCTAGCGGGGACCCCTACAATGAGCAGTTCTTC.